This record concerns one T cell receptor beta chain sequence. Its antigen is not known. The data are from a study of identical twins. The CDR3 is made up of 12 amino acids. CDR1 and CDR2 (germline): SGHDT, YYEEEE. Trimming took 1 base from V and 7 from J, leaving 8 bases between them. MiXCR, run by TCRdb on the 5' RACE reads, gives a single entry per CDR3 protein. Counted here are fewer than 250,000 distinct CDR3 sequences, about 7.5% occurring once; the ten biggest clones make up about 1.8%. The study, taken as a whole, reports: Abundant beta clonotypes from cord blood bore fewer insertions; memory repertoires lacked this pattern.

These data are also associated with another study on yellow fever vaccine responses in identical twins.

The sequence came from a woman aged 18-29 years in good health. The sample was memory (CD45RO+) T cells sorted from blood. The V and J genes are TRBV5-6 and TRBJ1-1; no definite D call. The DNA of the CDR3 is TGTGCCAGCAGCTTGCGGACGGGTGAAGCTTTCTTT. Protein product: CASSLRTGEAFF. Together with reference TRBV5-6 and TRBJ1-1, the CDR3 gives the full variable domain: DAGVTQSPTHLIKTRGQQVTLRCSPKSGHDTVSWYQQALGQGPQFIFQYYEEEERQRGNFPDRFSGHQFPNYSSELNVNALLLGDSALYLCASSLRTGEAFFGQGTRLTVV.